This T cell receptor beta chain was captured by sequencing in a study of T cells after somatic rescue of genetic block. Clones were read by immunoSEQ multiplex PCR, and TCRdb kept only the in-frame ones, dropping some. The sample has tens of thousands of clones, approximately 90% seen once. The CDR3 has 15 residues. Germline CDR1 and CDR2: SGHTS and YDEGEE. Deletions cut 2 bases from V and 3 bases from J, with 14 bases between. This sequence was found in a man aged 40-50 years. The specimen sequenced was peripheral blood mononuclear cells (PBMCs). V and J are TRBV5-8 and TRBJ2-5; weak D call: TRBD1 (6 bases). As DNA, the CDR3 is TGTGCCAGCAGCTTTTTGGGGGACACAGAAGAGACCCAGTACTTC. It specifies CASSFLGDTEETQYF. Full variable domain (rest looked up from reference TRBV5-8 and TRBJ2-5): EAGVTQSPTHLIKTRGQQATLRCSPISGHTSVYWYQQALGLGLQFLLWYDEGEERNRGNFPPRFSGRQFPNYSSELNVNALELEDSALYLCASSFLGDTEETQYFGPGTRLLVL.